The 22 T cell receptor beta chains below all came from one sample that was sequenced in a study of graft-versus-host responses after intestinal transplantation. The antigens of these receptors remain unknown. The method was immunoSEQ multiplex PCR; TCRdb's version includes in-frame clones alone and lacks a portion of them. This sample yields some 90,000 clones, of which almost 90% are seen a single time; over 0.1% belongs to the top ten. This material consisted of unstimulated CD4+ T cells sorted from spleen or lymph node cells, taken before intestinal transplant. The receptors were sampled from a human donor who received an intestinal transplant.

V is TRBV2 and J is TRBJ2-5, with 8 nucleotides matching TRBD1. V lost 4 bases and J lost 11; bases outside the gene matches: 15. The germline V gene has CDR1 SNHLY and CDR2 FYNNEI. The CDR3 consists of 15 residues. DNA for the CDR3: TGTGCCAGCAGTGCCCAGGGGGCGGTGGGGGGCCAGCAGTACTTC. Its protein is CASSAQGAVGGQQYF.

The chain links TRBV2 to TRBJ1-3; D gene unclear. Trimming took off 8 bases at V and 0 bases at J, with 8 bases between the two ends. The CDR3 is 13 amino acids. Germline CDR1 and CDR2: SNHLY and FYNNEI. The CDR3 DNA reads TGTGCCAGCGAGAGAAACTCTGGAAACACCATATATTTT. Its protein product is CASERNSGNTIYF.

The rearrangement uses TRBV6-5 and TRBJ2-7; TRBD1 matches 11 bases. The CDR3 has 15 amino acids. The V and J ends lost 2 bases and 3 bases, in that order; junction bases with no gene match: 3. Germline CDR1 and CDR2: MNHEY and SVGAGI. The CDR3 region is CASSYGGQGVYEQYF. CDR3 DNA sequence: TGTGCCAGCAGTTACGGGGGACAGGGGGTCTACGAGCAGTACTTC.

The rearrangement joins TRBV6-6 to TRBJ1-3, with 8 bases that match TRBD1. The CDR3 sequence is 15 residues long. Per the germline V gene, CDR1 is MNHNY and CDR2 is SVGAGI (reference sequence). V was clipped by 5 bases and J by 1 base; unmatched bases: 4. In DNA, the CDR3 is TGTGCCAGCAGTACCACAGGGGGGTCTGGAAACACCATATATTTT. It codes for CASSTTGGSGNTIYF.

A single count supports this clone. The J gene is TRBJ2-1, the V gene TRBV14; tentatively, D is TRBD1 (5 bases). The CDR3 is 13 residues long. V shed 4 bases and J shed 8 bases, with 12 bases lying between them. Per the germline V gene, CDR1 is SGHDN and CDR2 is FVKESK. CDR3 bases: TGTGCCAGCAGCCCCGATTGGGGCGATGAGCAGTTCTTC. Residues: CASSPDWGDEQFF.

V gene TRBV18 combines with J gene TRBJ2-7; D is unclear. The CDR3 is 14 residues long. Germline CDR1 reads KGHSH; CDR2 reads LQKENI. Trimming removed 1 base from V and 2 bases from J, with 9 bases in between. The CDR3 coding sequence is TGTGCCAGCTCACCACTCCAGCGAGCCTACGAGCAGTACTTC. Its translation is CASSPLQRAYEQYF.

The chain is built from TRBV6-5 and TRBJ2-3, with 8 bases that match TRBD2. The CDR3 covers 16 residues. Germline V gene sequence: CDR1 MNHEY, CDR2 SVGAGI. V lost 2 bases, J lost 1 base, and 5 bases stayed unmatched. The CDR3 region is CASSYARRGGTDTQYF. The CDR3 region has the DNA TGTGCCAGCAGTTACGCTAGGCGGGGGGGCACAGATACGCAGTATTTT.

The chain couples TRBV10-3 to TRBJ1-4, with D possibly matching TRBD1 (5 bases). Trimming shortened V by 6 bases and J by 0 bases, and 11 bases separated the two germline ends. The germline CDR1 and CDR2 sequences are ENHRY and SYGVKD. CDR3 length equals 15 residues. CDR3 sequence reads: CAIRRGLATNEKLFF. The CDR3 DNA reads TGTGCCATCAGGCGGGGCCTTGCAACTAATGAAAAACTGTTTTTT.

The genes are TRBV9 and TRBJ2-1; 10 positions match TRBD2. The V gene end was trimmed by 4 bases and the J gene end by 6 bases; junction bases not matched to a gene: 13. The CDR3 covers 17 residues. Germline lookup yields CDR1 SGDLS and CDR2 YYNGEE. This CDR3 is CASSKDLAGAGGNEQFF. CDR3 sequence (DNA): TGTGCCAGCAGCAAGGACCTAGCGGGGGCTGGGGGCAATGAGCAGTTCTTC.

This clone was seen just once. The chain carries TRBV5-1 and TRBJ1-1, with TRBD1 matching 8 bases. Germline V gene lookup returns CDR1 SGHRS and CDR2 YFSETQ. Trimming at V came to 6 bases and at J to 1 base, leaving 11 bases not matched to a gene. The CDR3 loop spans 16 amino acids. CDR3: CASTRGLGQANTEAFF. The CDR3 bases are TGCGCCAGCACCCGGGGATTGGGACAGGCGAACACTGAAGCTTTCTTT.

This chain uses TRBV27 with TRBJ1-4; D remains unclear. The germline V gene encodes CDR1 MNHEY and CDR2 SMNVEV (reference sequence). The germline V and J ends were trimmed by 1 base and 8 bases, with 35 bases remaining between them. The CDR3 loop spans 22 amino acids. The CDR3 DNA follows: TGTGCCAGCAGTTTATTCACCCCACGACCTTATCGCGGACTGGACCGCCCGGAAAAACTGTTTTTT. This gives the protein CASSLFTPRPYRGLDRPEKLFF.

The CDR3 protein is CASSPRDRGPWQPQHF. The DNA for the CDR3 is TGTGCCAGCAGCCCAAGAGACAGGGGGCCATGGCAGCCCCAGCATTTT. The V call is TRBV7-8, the J call TRBJ1-5; 10 bases line up with TRBD1. This CDR3 has 16 residues. Trimming removed 5 bases from V and 7 bases from J; junction bases left unmatched: 11. Germline V lookup: CDR1 SGHVS, CDR2 FQNEAQ. The full variable domain, completed using reference TRBV7-8 and TRBJ1-5, is GAGVSQSPRYKVAKRGQDVALRCDPISGHVSLFWYQQALGQGPEFLTYFQNEAQLDKSGLPSDRFFAERPEGSVSTLKIQRTQQEDSAVYLCASSPRDRGPWQPQHFGDGTRLSIL.

V is TRBV7-2 and J is TRBJ2-7, with D possibly matching TRBD2 (6 bases). The CDR3 extends over 15 amino acids. The germline gives CDR1 SGHTA, CDR2 FQGNSA. V lost 6 bases and J 4 bases, leaving 19 bases between the germline ends. The CDR3 sequence: CASRPRGGVEYEQYF. The CDR3 DNA reads TGTGCCAGCAGGCCCCGTGGCGGGGTCGAATACGAGCAGTACTTC. The complete variable domain, with remaining parts taken from reference TRBV7-2 and TRBJ2-7, reads GAGVSQSPSNKVTEKGKDVELRCDPISGHTALYWYRQSLGQGLEFLIYFQGNSAPDKSGLPSDRFSAERTGGSVSTLTIQRTQQEDSAVYLCASRPRGGVEYEQYFGPGTRLTVT.

The chain joins TRBV2 to TRBJ2-2; TRBD2 aligns across 8 bases. The germline V gene encodes CDR1 SNHLY and CDR2 FYNNEI. CDR3 size: 14 residues. Trimming took 6 bases from V and 2 from J; bases not matched to a gene: 2. Here the CDR3 reads CASSGLANTGELFF. The CDR3 DNA is TGTGCCAGCAGCGGACTAGCAAACACCGGGGAGCTGTTTTTT.

The chain couples TRBV10-3 to TRBJ2-5, with 8 bases lining up with TRBD1. CDR1 ENHRY and CDR2 SYGVKD come from the germline V gene. The J segment lost 1 base and the V segment lost 7 bases, leaving 5 bases of the junction unmatched. The CDR3 has 14 residues. This CDR3 reads CAINGQGAQETQYF. The CDR3 nucleotides are TGTGCCATCAACGGACAGGGAGCCCAAGAGACCCAGTACTTC.

The chain combines TRBV27 with TRBJ1-1, with TRBD1 identical over 7 bases. Losses at the gene ends were 5 bases for V and 2 bases for J; bases not matched to a gene: 2. Per germline, CDR1 MNHEY and CDR2 SMNVEV (reference sequence). CDR3 length: 13 amino acids. The CDR3 nucleotides are TGTGCCAGCAGTAACAGGGGTAACACTGAAGCTTTCTTT. Protein product: CASSNRGNTEAFF.

The J gene is TRBJ1-4, the V gene TRBV5-1; D call uncertain. The germline CDR1 and CDR2 sequences are SGHRS and YFSETQ. V was pared by 4 bases and J by 4 bases, with 11 bases between. The CDR3 spans 14 residues. CDR3 DNA sequence: TGCGCCAGCAGCCCACCCGGCGGTAATGAAAAACTGTTTTTT. Translated, it gives CASSPPGGNEKLFF.

The chain couples TRBV6-5 to TRBJ1-1, with D unclear. Germline values: CDR1 MNHEY, CDR2 SVGAGI. V was shortened by 4 bases and J by 0 bases, with 6 bases between the two germline ends. CDR3 length: 13 amino acids. The CDR3 is CASSSVLNTEAFF. Here the CDR3 DNA reads TGTGCCAGCAGTTCCGTCCTGAACACTGAAGCTTTCTTT.

The genes are TRBV7-2 and TRBJ2-2; perhaps TRBD2 as D (6 bases). Trimming cost V 5 bases and J 2 bases, with 18 bases left between them. Germline V gene lookup returns CDR1 SGHTA and CDR2 FQGNSA. The length of the CDR3 is 17 residues. CDR3 coding DNA: TGTGCCAGCAGCCCCACTAGCCGCTGGCTAAACACCGGGGAGCTGTTTTTT. It translates to CASSPTSRWLNTGELFF.

As DNA, the CDR3 is TGTGCTAGTGGTTTGGTAGACGGCAGGGGGACTCAGCCCCAGCATTTT. Amino acids: CASGLVDGRGTQPQHF. This rearrangement joins TRBV12-5 to TRBJ1-5, with TRBD1 identical over 7 bases. Germline V gene lookup returns CDR1 LGHNT and CDR2 FRNRAP. CDR3 length equals 16 residues. V was pared by 0 bases and J by 6 bases, with 8 bases of the junction left unmatched.

This chain connects TRBV7-9 to TRBJ1-1; the D gene is possibly TRBD1 (6 bases). Trimming took 10 bases from V and 4 from J, leaving 16 bases between them. Germline V gene sequence: CDR1 SEHNR, CDR2 FQNEAQ (reference sequence). The CDR3 runs to 13 residues. CDR3 bases: TGTGCCACCTCGGGGGGGGCCTTCACTGAAGCTTTCTTT. This encodes CATSGGAFTEAFF. Based on the CDR3 plus reference TRBV7-9 and TRBJ1-1, the full variable domain is DTGVSQNPRHKITKRGQNVTFRCDPISEHNRLYWYRQTLGQGPEFLTYFQNEAQLEKSRLLSDRFSAERPKGSFSTLEIQRTEQGDSAMYLCATSGGAFTEAFFGQGTRLTVV.

The genes are TRBV5-1 and TRBJ2-3, with a tentative D call TRBD2 (5 bases). Germline V gene sequence: CDR1 SGHRS, CDR2 YFSETQ. This CDR3 region has 15 residues. V gave up 2 bases and J gave up 4 bases, with 14 bases separating them. The CDR3 nucleotides read TGCGCCAGCAGCTTAGCCGGGATGCGGGCAGATACGCAGTATTTT. Translating it yields CASSLAGMRADTQYF.